The T cell receptor beta chain described here comes from a study of cytomegalovirus exposure and HLA in healthy donors. General study results and limits: Association of a missense DCLRE1C variant with TCR beta V- and J-gene trimming was reported in a later analysis.

As for the donors, each was a healthy bone marrow donor. CDR1 SGDLS and CDR2 YYNGEE come from the germline V gene. This CDR3 has 17 amino acids. Deletions cut 3 bases from V and 3 bases from J, with 19 bases between. With respect to this clone: What it binds is unknown.

This PCR relied on a set of 60 Vbeta primers and 13 Jbeta primers. In the original workflow: About 12 million of the 60 million to 80 million unique TCR beta chains counted in a later analysis were shared. The data were produced by immunoSEQ multiplex PCR, yet TCRdb's version contains in-frame clones alone and is incomplete. The V and J calls and clone size were taken over from that table, and D and trimming were inferred from the DNA. The sample consists of about 140,000 clones, 80% of them appearing once. The chain couples TRBV9 to TRBJ1-5, with D maybe TRBD1 (6 bases). The source of this sequence is a man between 40 and 49 years old in good health and CMV-seronegative. Input material: PBMCs. The CDR3 is CASSGGPNGGVNQPQHF. CDR3 nucleotide sequence: TGTGCCAGCAGCGGGGGGCCAAATGGGGGGGTCAATCAGCCCCAGCATTTT.